The text below deals with one TCR beta chain. The antigen is not known. The V end lost 3 bases, the J end lost 3 bases, and 12 bases lay between the germline ends. Germline CDR1 is MNHEY and CDR2 is SMNVEV (reference sequence). The CDR3 is 14 residues long. 13 Jbeta primers and 60 Vbeta primers were used for the PCR. Clones were sequenced by immunoSEQ multiplex PCR, and TCRdb holds only the in-frame ones, with some missing. The table has 110,000 or so clones, 60% to 80% seen once; the top ten hold 3.2%. This record comes from a study of cytomegalovirus exposure and HLA in healthy donors. Overall study context: T cells numbering about 179 million yielded some 100 million unique TCR beta sequences in an earlier analysis.

Study-wide results and caveats: TCR association rates varied by HLA locus in a later analysis, with DRB1 highest and HLA-C lowest.

The chain joins TRBV27 to TRBJ2-7, with TRBD2 as a possible D gene (6 bases). The source material was PBMCs. This TCR came from a young man in good health and CMV-seronegative. CDR3: CASSLGQDYYEQYF. In DNA, the CDR3 is TGTGCCAGCAGTTTGGGGCAGGACTACTACGAGCAGTACTTC.